This T cell receptor (beta chain) came from a study of blood T cell repertoires in COVID-19. Study as a whole: Samples of COVID-19 (acute and convalescent) were obtained from the United States, Italy and Spain.

Germline CDR1 reads ENHRY; CDR2 reads SYGVKD. The V segment lost 2 bases and the J segment 4 bases; nucleotides outside the gene matches: 6. This CDR3 spans 16 amino acids. In the source study's methods: Nucleated cell counts were estimated from reference gene primer amplification. Only in-frame clones appear in the TCRdb table, and some are missing; sequencing was by immunoSEQ multiplex PCR. Clone size and V and J calls were adopted from that table, with D and trimming inferred from the DNA. The sample includes just over 200,000 clones, 60% to 85% of them seen just once. Material for sequencing was peripheral blood. This sequence was found in a woman in her seventies with acute or convalescent COVID-19. The chain links TRBV10-3 to TRBJ2-3; 10 bases fit TRBD1. For the CDR3, the DNA is TGTGCCATCAGTGAGCTTCGACAGGGGGCGCCAGATACGCAGTATTTT. It encodes CAISELRQGAPDTQYF.